Below, 22 T cell receptor beta chains from the same sample are listed, as sequenced in a study of CD8+ T cells in alopecia areata. cDNA prepared by RNA extraction and subsequent reverse transcription served as the template for sequencing. Libraries were prepared by immunoSEQ multiplex PCR; TCRdb keeps only in-frame clonotypes and omits some of them. The repertoire includes about 64,000 clones, 40% to 50% of them detected once, and roughly 51% sits in the top ten. The sample taken for sequencing was NKG2D-low CD8+ T cells sorted from blood. All receptors derive from a human donor with alopecia areata.

The genes are TRBV6-5 and TRBJ2-1, with 7 nucleotides matching TRBD2. Germline CDR1 and CDR2: MNHEY and SVGAGI. The CDR3 sequence is 13 residues long. Trimming at V came to 4 bases and at J to 6 bases, leaving 3 bases not matched to a gene. The CDR3 region is CASSLLAFNEQFF. In nucleotides, the CDR3 is TGTGCCAGCAGTTTACTAGCGTTCAATGAGCAGTTCTTC.

The genes are TRBV7-2 and TRBJ1-4; D gene uncertain. The germline V gene has CDR1 SGHTA and CDR2 FQGNSA. With 2 bases removed from V and 3 bases from J, the gap between germline ends came to 10 bases. CDR3 size: 15 residues. The CDR3 coding sequence is TGTGCCAGCAGCTTAATTGTAGGAGCTAATGAAAAACTGTTTTTT. Its protein product is CASSLIVGANEKLFF.

There are a few counts of this clone. The chain joins TRBV4-2 to TRBJ2-2; 14 nucleotides agree with TRBD2. V shed 1 base, J shed 1 base, and the junction held 2 bases outside the gene matches. The CDR3 sequence is 18 residues long. The germline V gene has CDR1 LGHNA and CDR2 YNFKEQ. DNA for the CDR3: TGTGCCAGCAGCCAAGTGACTAGCGGGAGGGTGAACACCGGGGAGCTGTTTTTT. As protein: CASSQVTSGRVNTGELFF.

The chain recombines TRBV7-2 with TRBJ2-1; a possible D gene is TRBD2 (6 bases). V lost 1 base to trimming and J lost 7 bases, with 14 bases between them. CDR3 length: 15 amino acids. Per the germline V gene, CDR1 is SGHTA and CDR2 is FQGNSA. CDR3 residues: CASSLEGTGGNEQFF. For the CDR3, the DNA is TGTGCCAGCAGCTTAGAGGGGACCGGGGGAAATGAGCAGTTCTTC.

This rearrangement joins TRBV27 to TRBJ2-7; D may be TRBD1 (6 bases). CDR3 length equals 13 residues. With 3 bases removed from V and 1 base from J, the gap between germline ends came to 7 bases. Germline CDR1 and CDR2: MNHEY and SMNVEV (reference sequence). CDR3 sequence reads: CASSFQGSYEQYF. In nucleotides, the CDR3 is TGTGCCAGCAGTTTTCAGGGGTCCTACGAGCAGTACTTC.

The chain has TRBV6-5 and TRBJ2-7; perhaps TRBD1 as D (6 bases). CDR3 length: 14 residues. V was shortened by 2 bases and J by 2 bases, with 10 bases between the two germline ends. CDR1 and CDR2 from the germline V gene are MNHEY and SVGAGI. CDR3 DNA: TGTGCCAGCAGTTACATGGCAGGGGCCTACGAGCAGTACTTC. Its protein is CASSYMAGAYEQYF.

In this sample, this clone turned up a few times. V usage is TRBV7-6 and J usage is TRBJ2-5; possibly TRBD2 for D (5 bases). Germline V gives CDR1 SGHVS, CDR2 FNYEAQ. The CDR3 spans 16 residues. V lost 5 bases and J 2 bases, leaving 18 bases between the germline ends. CDR3 region: CASSQASSEGQETQYF. CDR3 nucleotides: TGTGCCAGCAGCCAGGCTAGCTCCGAGGGACAAGAGACCCAGTACTTC.

This clone turned up a few times. The chain is built from TRBV5-1 and TRBJ2-1; the D gene is possibly TRBD1 (5 bases). The germline CDR1 and CDR2 sequences are SGHRS and YFSETQ. With 0 bases removed from V and 6 bases from J, the gap between germline ends came to 10 bases. The CDR3 runs 14 residues. The CDR3 region has the DNA TGCGCCAGCAGCTTGGGTCAGGGAACCAATGAGCAGTTCTTC. It specifies CASSLGQGTNEQFF. The whole variable domain, filled in from reference TRBV5-1 and TRBJ2-1, reads KAGVTQTPRYLIKTRGQQVTLSCSPISGHRSVSWYQQTPGQGLQFLFEYFSETQRNKGNFPGRFSGRQFSNSRSEMNVSTLELGDSALYLCASSLGQGTNEQFFGPGTRLTVL.

This rearrangement joins TRBV29-1 to TRBJ2-5; 7 bases match TRBD1. Germline trimming cut 8 bases from V and 0 bases from J; bases unmatched to any gene: 18. This CDR3 is built from 17 residues. Germline V CDR1 and CDR2: SQVTM, ANQGSEA. CDR3 bases: TGCAGCTTCCCCTTTAGGGGGCTCCCTGAGTACCAAGAGACCCAGTACTTC. Protein sequence: CSFPFRGLPEYQETQYF.

The V call is TRBV5-1, the J call TRBJ2-7; D is ambiguous. This CDR3 is built from 13 residues. V lost 0 bases, J lost 5 bases, and 9 bases lay in between. Germline CDR1 reads SGHRS; CDR2 reads YFSETQ. CDR3: CASSLVGADEQYF. The CDR3 region has the DNA TGCGCCAGCAGCTTGGTCGGCGCGGACGAGCAGTACTTC.

This chain uses TRBV29-1 with TRBJ1-1; D perhaps matches TRBD1 (5 bases). The germline V gene encodes CDR1 SQVTM and CDR2 ANQGSEA. Trimming pared 6 bases from V and 3 bases from J, leaving 11 bases between. The CDR3 runs to 12 residues. CDR3 loop: CSVRWGYTEAFF. The CDR3 nucleotides are TGCAGCGTCCGCTGGGGCTACACTGAAGCTTTCTTT.

This rearrangement joins TRBV10-2 to TRBJ2-2; 10 bases agree with TRBD1. The germline V gene encodes CDR1 WSHSY and CDR2 SAAADI. J lost 6 bases, V lost 4 bases, and 8 bases had no gene match. The CDR3 length is 16 residues. The CDR3: CASSVGTGASAGELFF. The CDR3 DNA is TGCGCCAGCAGTGTGGGGACAGGGGCTTCGGCCGGGGAGCTGTTTTTT.

The chain has TRBV27 and TRBJ2-5; a weak D match, TRBD2 (5 bases). The CDR3 has 16 amino acids. Germline values: CDR1 MNHEY, CDR2 SMNVEV (reference sequence). Trimming removed 6 bases from V and 1 base from J, with 18 bases in between. CDR3 residues: CASSPYEGVAQETQYF. The CDR3 DNA sequence: TGTGCCAGCAGCCCCTATGAGGGAGTGGCCCAAGAGACCCAGTACTTC.

The table lists this clone with a few counts. The chain combines TRBV28 with TRBJ2-2; maybe TRBD2 (5 bases). V was shortened by 3 bases and J by 4 bases, with 15 bases between the two germline ends. The CDR3 is 16 residues long. CDR1 and CDR2 from the germline V gene are MDHEN and SYDVKM. CDR3 nucleotides: TGTGCCAGCAGTTTTTTCTCTAGGGAGCCCACCGGGGAGCTGTTTTTT. The encoded protein is CASSFFSREPTGELFF.

With regard to this clone: The same CDR3 also results from other DNA sequences found in this sample. The rearrangement joins TRBV9 to TRBJ2-7, with TRBD2 identical over 11 bases. Trimming removed 2 bases from V and 0 bases from J; junction bases left unmatched: 1. Germline V gives CDR1 SGDLS, CDR2 YYNGEE. The length of the CDR3 is 15 residues. The CDR3 sequence is CASSVGTSGSYEQYF. The CDR3 DNA is TGTGCCAGCAGCGTGGGGACTAGCGGCTCCTACGAGCAGTACTTC.

The chain combines TRBV27 with TRBJ1-2; 7 bases align to TRBD1. Germline V gene lookup returns CDR1 MNHEY and CDR2 SMNVEV (reference sequence). CDR3 length: 14 residues. V trimming: 1 base; J trimming: 2 bases; junction bases outside the gene matches: 1. The CDR3 sequence is CASSLLQGNYGYTF. The CDR3 coding sequence is TGTGCCAGCAGTTTATTACAGGGGAACTATGGCTACACCTTC.

This chain joins TRBV5-1 and TRBJ2-3; D unclear. The CDR3 consists of 15 residues. Germline CDR1 reads SGHRS; CDR2 reads YFSETQ. V was cut by 2 bases and J by 0 bases, with 10 bases left in between. The CDR3 reads CASSLQKTSTDTQYF. CDR3 DNA: TGCGCCAGCAGCTTACAGAAGACTAGCACAGATACGCAGTATTTT.

This clone was recorded only once. The rearrangement links TRBV7-3 to TRBJ2-2; a weak D match, TRBD1 (5 bases). V lost 0 bases to trimming and J lost 6 bases, with 5 bases between them. Germline V gene data show CDR1 as SGHTA and CDR2 as FQGTGA. This CDR3 has 13 amino acids. CDR3 DNA sequence: TGTGCCAGCAGCTTAACGGGGCCCGGGGAGCTGTTTTTT. As protein: CASSLTGPGELFF.

The gene calls are TRBV9 and TRBJ2-1; a weak D match, TRBD2 (6 bases). Trimming removed 3 bases from V and 7 bases from J, with 17 bases in between. The germline CDR1 and CDR2 sequences are SGDLS and YYNGEE. This CDR3 is built from 15 residues. The CDR3 bases are TGTGCCAGCAGCGCCGGCGGAGGGCCGGGTAATGAGCAGTTCTTC. This translates into CASSAGGGPGNEQFF.

The genes are TRBV2 and TRBJ2-4; no firm D call. The germline CDR1 and CDR2 sequences are SNHLY and FYNNEI. The CDR3 spans 14 residues. V lost 5 bases to trimming and J lost 7 bases, with 15 bases between them. The CDR3 DNA reads as TGTGCCAGCAGTATATACTCCGCTGGGAACATTCAGTACTTC. Translated: CASSIYSAGNIQYF.

The chain couples TRBV27 to TRBJ2-7; TRBD2 matches 11 bases. Losses at the gene ends were 5 bases for V and 4 bases for J; bases not matched to a gene: 4. Per the germline V gene, CDR1 is MNHEY and CDR2 is SMNVEV (reference sequence). The CDR3 sequence is 14 residues long. This CDR3 is CASSPGTSGYEQYF. DNA for the CDR3: TGTGCCAGCAGTCCCGGGACTAGCGGTTACGAGCAGTACTTC.

This clone appeared a few times. The rearrangement joins TRBV4-1 to TRBJ2-5; D possibly uses TRBD1 or TRBD2 (5 bases each). V gave up 3 bases and J gave up 1 base, with 6 bases separating them. This CDR3 contains 13 residues. Germline CDR1 is MGHRA and CDR2 is YSYEKL. The CDR3 nucleotides are TGCGCCAGCAGCCAGGGGACCCAAGAGACCCAGTACTTC. This translates into CASSQGTQETQYF.